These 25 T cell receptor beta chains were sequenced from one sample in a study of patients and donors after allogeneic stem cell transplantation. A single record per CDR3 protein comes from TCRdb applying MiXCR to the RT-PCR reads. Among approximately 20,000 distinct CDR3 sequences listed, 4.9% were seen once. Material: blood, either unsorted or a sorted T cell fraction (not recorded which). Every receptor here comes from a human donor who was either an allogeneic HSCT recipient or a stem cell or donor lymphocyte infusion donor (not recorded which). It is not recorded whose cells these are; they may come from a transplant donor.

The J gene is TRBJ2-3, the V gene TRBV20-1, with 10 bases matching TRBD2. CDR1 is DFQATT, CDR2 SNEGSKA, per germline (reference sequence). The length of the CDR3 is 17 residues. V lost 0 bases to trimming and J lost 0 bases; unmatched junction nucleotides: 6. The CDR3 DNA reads TGCAGTGCTAGAGATTACGTTAGCGGGAGGAGCACAGATACGCAGTATTTT. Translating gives CSARDYVSGRSTDTQYF.

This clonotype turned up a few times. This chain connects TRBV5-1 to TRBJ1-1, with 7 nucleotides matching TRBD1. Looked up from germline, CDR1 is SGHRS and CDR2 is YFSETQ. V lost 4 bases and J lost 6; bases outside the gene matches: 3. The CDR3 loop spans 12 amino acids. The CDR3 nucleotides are TGCGCCAGCAGCCCGGGACAGCCTGAAGCTTTCTTT. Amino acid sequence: CASSPGQPEAFF.

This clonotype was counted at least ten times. The CDR3 region has the DNA TGTGCCAGCAGCTTAGGGGGACTAGCGGGTTACAATGAGCAGTTCTTC. This translates into CASSLGGLAGYNEQFF. This chain connects TRBV7-2 to TRBJ2-1; 12 bases align to TRBD2. The CDR3 extends over 16 amino acids. The V gene end was trimmed by 1 base and the J gene end by 4 bases; junction bases not matched to a gene: 2. Germline V CDR1 and CDR2: SGHTA, FQGNSA.

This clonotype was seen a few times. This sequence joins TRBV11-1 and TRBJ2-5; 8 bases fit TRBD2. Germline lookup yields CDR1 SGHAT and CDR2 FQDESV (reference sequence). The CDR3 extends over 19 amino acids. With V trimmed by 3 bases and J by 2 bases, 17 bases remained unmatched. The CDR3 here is CASSFAGTSAGGPQETQYF. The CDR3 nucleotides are TGTGCCAGCAGCTTCGCGGGTACATCGGCGGGAGGCCCGCAAGAGACCCAGTACTTC.

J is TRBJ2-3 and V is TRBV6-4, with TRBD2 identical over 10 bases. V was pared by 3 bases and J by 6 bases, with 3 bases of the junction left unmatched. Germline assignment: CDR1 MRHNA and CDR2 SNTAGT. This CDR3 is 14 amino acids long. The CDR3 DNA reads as TGTGCCAGCAGTGAGGGGACTAGCGACGATACGCAGTATTTT. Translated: CASSEGTSDDTQYF.

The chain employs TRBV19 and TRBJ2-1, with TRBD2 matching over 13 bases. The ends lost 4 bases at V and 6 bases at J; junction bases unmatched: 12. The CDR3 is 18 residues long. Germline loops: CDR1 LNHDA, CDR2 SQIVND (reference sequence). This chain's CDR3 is CASSTRTSGSGPANEQFF. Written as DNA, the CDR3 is TGTGCCAGTAGTACCCGGACTAGCGGGAGCGGTCCGGCCAATGAGCAGTTCTTC.

The CDR3: CATSRTAVGGGTQYF. The CDR3 DNA follows: TGTGCCACCTCTAGGACAGCGGTTGGGGGGGGGACCCAGTACTTC. J is TRBJ2-5 and V is TRBV19; a weak D match, TRBD2 (7 bases). Germline V CDR1 and CDR2: LNHDA, SQIVND (reference sequence). V was cut by 10 bases and J by 7 bases, with 25 bases left in between. CDR3 length: 15 residues. Complete variable domain (other parts from reference TRBV19 and TRBJ2-5): DGGITQSPKYLFRKEGQNVTLSCEQNLNHDAMYWYRQDPGQGLRLIYYSQIVNDFQKGDIAEGYSVSREKKESFPLTVTSAQKNPTAFYLCATSRTAVGGGTQYFGPGTRLLVL.

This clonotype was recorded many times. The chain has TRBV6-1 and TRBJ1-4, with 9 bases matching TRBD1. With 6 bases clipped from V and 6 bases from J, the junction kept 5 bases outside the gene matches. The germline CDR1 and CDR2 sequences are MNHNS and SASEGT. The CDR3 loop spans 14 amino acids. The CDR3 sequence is CASRNRDRDEKLFF. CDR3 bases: TGTGCCAGCAGAAACCGGGACAGGGATGAAAAACTGTTTTTT.

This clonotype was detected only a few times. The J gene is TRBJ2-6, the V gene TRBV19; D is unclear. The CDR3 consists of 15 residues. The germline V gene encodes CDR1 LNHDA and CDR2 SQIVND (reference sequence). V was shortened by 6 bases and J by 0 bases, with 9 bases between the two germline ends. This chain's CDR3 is CASSDVGSGANVLTF. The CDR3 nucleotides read TGTGCCAGTAGCGACGTCGGCTCTGGGGCCAACGTCCTGACTTTC.

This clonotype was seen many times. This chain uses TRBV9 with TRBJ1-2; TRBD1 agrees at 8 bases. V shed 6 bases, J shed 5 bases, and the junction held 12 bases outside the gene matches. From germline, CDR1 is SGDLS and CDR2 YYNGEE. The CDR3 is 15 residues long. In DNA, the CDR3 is TGTGCCAGCACCCCCTCCGGCAGGGGGCAATATGGCTACACCTTC. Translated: CASTPSGRGQYGYTF.

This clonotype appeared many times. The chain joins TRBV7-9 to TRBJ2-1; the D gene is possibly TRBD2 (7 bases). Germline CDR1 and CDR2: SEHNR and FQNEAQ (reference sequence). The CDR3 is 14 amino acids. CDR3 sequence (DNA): TGTGCTGAAGGGGGGGGGAGCTCCTACAATGAGCAGTTCTTC. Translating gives CAEGGGSSYNEQFF. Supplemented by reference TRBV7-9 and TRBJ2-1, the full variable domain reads DTGVSQNPRHKITKRGQNVTFRCDPISEHNRLYWYRQTLGQGPEFLTYFQNEAQLEKSRLLSDRFSAERPKGSFSTLEIQRTEQGDSAMYLCAEGGGSSYNEQFFGPGTRLTVL.

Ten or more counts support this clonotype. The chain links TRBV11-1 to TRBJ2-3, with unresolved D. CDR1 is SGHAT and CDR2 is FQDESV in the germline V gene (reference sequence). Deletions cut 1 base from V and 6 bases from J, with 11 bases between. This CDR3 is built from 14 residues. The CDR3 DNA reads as TGTGCCAGCAGCTTAGGGCTGCGCGTCGATACGCAGTATTTT. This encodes CASSLGLRVDTQYF. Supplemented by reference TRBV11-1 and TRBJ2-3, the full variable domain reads EAEVAQSPRYKITEKSQAVAFWCDPISGHATLYWYRQILGQGPELLVQFQDESVVDDSQLPKDRFSAERLKGVDSTLKIQPAELGDSAMYLCASSLGLRVDTQYFGPGTRLTVL.

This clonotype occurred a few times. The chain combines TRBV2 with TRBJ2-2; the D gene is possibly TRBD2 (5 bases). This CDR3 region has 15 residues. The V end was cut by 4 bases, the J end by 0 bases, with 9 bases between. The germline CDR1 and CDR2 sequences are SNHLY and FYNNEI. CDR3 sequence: CASSVERTNTGELFF. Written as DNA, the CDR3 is TGTGCCAGCAGTGTAGAGCGGACGAACACCGGGGAGCTGTTTTTT.

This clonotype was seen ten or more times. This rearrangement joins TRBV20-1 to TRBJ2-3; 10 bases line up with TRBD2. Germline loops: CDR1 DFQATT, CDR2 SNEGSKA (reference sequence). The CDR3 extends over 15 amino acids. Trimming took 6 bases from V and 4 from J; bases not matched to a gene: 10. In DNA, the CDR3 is TGCAGTGCGGGGGGGCGAGCGGGAGGGCCAGATACGCAGTATTTT. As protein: CSAGGRAGGPDTQYF.

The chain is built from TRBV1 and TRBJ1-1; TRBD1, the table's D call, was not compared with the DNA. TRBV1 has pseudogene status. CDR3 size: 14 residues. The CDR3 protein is CTSSQGQGATEAFF. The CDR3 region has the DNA TGCACCAGCAGCCAAGGACAGGGGGCTACTGAAGCTTTCTTT.

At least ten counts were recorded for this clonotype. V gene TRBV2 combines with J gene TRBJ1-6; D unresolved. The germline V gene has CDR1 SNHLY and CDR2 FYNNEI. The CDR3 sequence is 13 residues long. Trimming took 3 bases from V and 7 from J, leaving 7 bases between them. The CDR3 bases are TGTGCCAGCAGTGATGAAGGGAATTCACCCCTCCACTTT. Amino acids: CASSDEGNSPLHF.

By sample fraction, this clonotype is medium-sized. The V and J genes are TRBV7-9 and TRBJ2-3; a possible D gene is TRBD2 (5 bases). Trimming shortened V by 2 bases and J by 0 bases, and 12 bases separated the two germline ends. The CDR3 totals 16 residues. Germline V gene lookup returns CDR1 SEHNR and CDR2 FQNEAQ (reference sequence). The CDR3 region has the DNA TGTGCCAGCAGCTTATTTAGGAGCGGTAGCACAGATACGCAGTATTTT. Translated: CASSLFRSGSTDTQYF.

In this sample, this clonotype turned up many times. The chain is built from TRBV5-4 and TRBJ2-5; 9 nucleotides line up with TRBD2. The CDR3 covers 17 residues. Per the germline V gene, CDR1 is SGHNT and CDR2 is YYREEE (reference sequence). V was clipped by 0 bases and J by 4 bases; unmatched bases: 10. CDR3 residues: CASSLGIMRGGRETQYF. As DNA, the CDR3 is TGTGCCAGCAGCTTGGGGATTATGCGGGGGGGAAGAGAGACCCAGTACTTC.

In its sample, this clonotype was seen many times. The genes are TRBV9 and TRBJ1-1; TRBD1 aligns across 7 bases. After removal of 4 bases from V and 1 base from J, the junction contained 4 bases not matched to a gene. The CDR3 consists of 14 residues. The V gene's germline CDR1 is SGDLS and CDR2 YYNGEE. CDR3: CASSFTGANTEAFF. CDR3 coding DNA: TGTGCCAGCAGCTTCACAGGGGCGAACACTGAAGCTTTCTTT.

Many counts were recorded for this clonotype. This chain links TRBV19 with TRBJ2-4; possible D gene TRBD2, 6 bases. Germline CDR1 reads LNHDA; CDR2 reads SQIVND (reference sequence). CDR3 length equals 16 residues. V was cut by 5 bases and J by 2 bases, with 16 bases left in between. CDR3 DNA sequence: TGTGCCAGTAGTCCGGGCGGAGGGAGAACCAAAAACATTCAGTACTTC. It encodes CASSPGGGRTKNIQYF.

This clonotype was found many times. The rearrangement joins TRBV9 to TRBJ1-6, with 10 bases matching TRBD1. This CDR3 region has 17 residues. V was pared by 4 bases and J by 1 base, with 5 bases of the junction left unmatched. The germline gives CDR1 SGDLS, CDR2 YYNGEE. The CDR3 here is CASSSRQGASYNSPLHF. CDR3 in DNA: TGTGCCAGCAGCAGCCGACAGGGGGCGTCCTATAATTCACCCCTCCACTTT.

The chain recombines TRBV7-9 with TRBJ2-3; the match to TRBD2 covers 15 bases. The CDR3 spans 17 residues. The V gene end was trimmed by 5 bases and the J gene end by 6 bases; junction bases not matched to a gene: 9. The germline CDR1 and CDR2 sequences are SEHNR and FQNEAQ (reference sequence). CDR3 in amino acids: CASSPGLAGGPSDTQYF. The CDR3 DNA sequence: TGTGCCAGCAGCCCCGGACTAGCGGGAGGGCCATCCGATACGCAGTATTTT. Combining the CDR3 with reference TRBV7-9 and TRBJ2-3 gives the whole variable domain DTGVSQNPRHKITKRGQNVTFRCDPISEHNRLYWYRQTLGQGPEFLTYFQNEAQLEKSRLLSDRFSAERPKGSFSTLEIQRTEQGDSAMYLCASSPGLAGGPSDTQYFGPGTRLTVL.

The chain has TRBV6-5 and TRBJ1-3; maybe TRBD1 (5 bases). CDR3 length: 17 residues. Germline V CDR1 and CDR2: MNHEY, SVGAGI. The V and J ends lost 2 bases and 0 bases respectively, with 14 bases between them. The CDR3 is CASSYKGRPSSGNTIYF. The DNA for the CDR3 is TGTGCCAGCAGTTACAAGGGACGGCCAAGCTCTGGAAACACCATATATTTT.

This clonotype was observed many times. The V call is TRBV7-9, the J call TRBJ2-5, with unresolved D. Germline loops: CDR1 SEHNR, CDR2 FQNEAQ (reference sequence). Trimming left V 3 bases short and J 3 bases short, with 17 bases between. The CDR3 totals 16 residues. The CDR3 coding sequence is TGTGCCAGCAGCTTTTTCTACGGCCCGTCGAAAGAGACCCAGTACTTC. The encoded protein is CASSFFYGPSKETQYF.

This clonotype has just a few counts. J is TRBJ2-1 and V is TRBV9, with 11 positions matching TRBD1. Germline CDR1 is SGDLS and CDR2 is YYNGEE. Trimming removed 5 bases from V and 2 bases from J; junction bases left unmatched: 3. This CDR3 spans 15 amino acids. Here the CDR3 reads CASRKGQGAYNEQFF. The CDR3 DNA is TGTGCCAGCAGAAAGGGACAGGGGGCCTACAATGAGCAGTTCTTC.